What follows are 16 T cell receptor beta chains derived from one specimen sequenced in a study of blood T cell repertoires in COVID-19. Produced via immunoSEQ multiplex PCR; TCRdb's table is partial and in-frame only. The repertoire includes 350,000 or so clones, 80% to 90% of them detected once, and around 4.4% sits in the top ten. The material sequenced was PBMCs or T cells enriched from blood (not recorded which). These receptors were collected from a middle-aged woman with acute COVID-19.

The chain recombines TRBV7-2 with TRBJ2-5; weak D call: TRBD2 (5 bases). V dropped 5 bases and J dropped 4 bases, with 11 bases sitting between them. This CDR3 comprises 13 residues. The germline CDR1 and CDR2 sequences are SGHTA and FQGNSA. The CDR3 DNA is TGTGCCAGCAGCCCCGGGGTGGGAGAGACCCAGTACTTC. It encodes CASSPGVGETQYF.

This clone was recorded once. The V and J genes are TRBV10-3 and TRBJ2-7, with 7 bases identical to TRBD2. Germline assignment: CDR1 ENHRY and CDR2 SYGVKD. The V gene end was trimmed by 1 base and the J gene end by 4 bases; junction bases not matched to a gene: 4. The length of the CDR3 is 14 residues. CDR3 sequence: CAISEWGGLYEQYF. The CDR3 DNA is TGTGCCATCAGTGAGTGGGGGGGTCTGTACGAGCAGTACTTC.

As for this clone: The identical CDR3 is also encoded by other nucleotide sequences in the sample. The rearrangement joins TRBV5-1 to TRBJ1-5, with 8 bases fitting TRBD1. Germline V gene data show CDR1 as SGHRS and CDR2 as YFSETQ. Trimming cost V 4 bases and J 4 bases; bases outside gene matches: 4. CDR3 size: 14 residues. This CDR3 is CASSPGQGNQPQHF. The CDR3 DNA follows: TGCGCCAGCAGCCCAGGACAGGGAAATCAGCCCCAGCATTTT.

This chain joins TRBV5-1 and TRBJ2-7; 11 positions agree with TRBD1. The V and J ends lost 5 bases and 2 bases, in that order; junction bases with no gene match: 3. This CDR3 has 14 residues. Germline V gives CDR1 SGHRS, CDR2 YFSETQ. In nucleotides, the CDR3 is TGCGCCAGCAGTGGACAGGGGGCCCCCTACGAGCAGTACTTC. Translated: CASSGQGAPYEQYF.

The chain is built from TRBV10-1 and TRBJ1-1, with a tentative D call TRBD1 (5 bases). The V and J ends lost 3 bases and 0 bases respectively, with 17 bases between them. The CDR3 runs 17 residues. CDR1 and CDR2 (germline): WNHNN, SYGVQD (reference sequence). The CDR3, as DNA: TGCGCCAGCAGTGAACTCTCAGGGCGGACTATGAACACTGAAGCTTTCTTT. Translating it yields CASSELSGRTMNTEAFF.

A few counts support this clone. CDR3 sequence (DNA): TGTGCCAGCAGCCAAGAAACCGGGTCCGTAGTTTCCATCCAAGAGACCCAGTACTTC. Protein product: CASSQETGSVVSIQETQYF. The rearrangement links TRBV3-1 (or the pseudogene TRBV3-2) to TRBJ2-5; D is unresolved. V gave up 0 bases and J gave up 1 base, with 21 bases separating them. This CDR3 spans 19 amino acids. Germline values: CDR1 LGHDT, CDR2 YNNKEL (reference sequence).

This sequence joins TRBV5-1 and TRBJ2-2, with 11 bases lining up with TRBD2. The germline CDR1 and CDR2 sequences are SGHRS and YFSETQ. The CDR3 extends over 15 amino acids. The J segment lost 3 bases and the V segment lost 4 bases, leaving 2 bases of the junction unmatched. The CDR3: CASSVAGGDTGELFF. The CDR3 DNA sequence: TGCGCCAGCAGCGTAGCGGGGGGGGACACCGGGGAGCTGTTTTTT.

As DNA, the CDR3 is TGTGCCAGCAGCAACCGGGACAGGAGAAACTATGGCTACACCTTC. Encoded protein: CASSNRDRRNYGYTF. The J gene is TRBJ1-2, the V gene TRBV13; 8 bases line up with TRBD1. Germline CDR1 PRHDT, CDR2 FYEKMQ (reference sequence). V shed 5 bases and J 2 bases; nucleotides not matched to a gene: 7. The CDR3 sequence is 15 residues long.

This chain uses TRBV15 with TRBJ2-5, with 9 bases identical to TRBD1. Germline CDR1 LNHNV, CDR2 YYDKDF (reference sequence). CDR3 length equals 17 residues. Unmatched junction bases numbered 11, after V lost 1 base and J lost 5 bases. The CDR3 spells CATSRGHGTGKVETQYF. CDR3 nucleotides: TGTGCCACCAGCAGAGGACATGGGACAGGGAAGGTGGAGACCCAGTACTTC.

This sequence joins TRBV18 and TRBJ2-1, with 10 positions matching TRBD2. After removal of 3 bases from V and 4 bases from J, the junction contained 6 bases not matched to a gene. Per the germline V gene, CDR1 is KGHSH and CDR2 is LQKENI. The CDR3 is made up of 16 amino acids. The CDR3 nucleotides read TGTGCCAGCTCACCCCTAGCGGGAGTAGGTTACAATGAGCAGTTCTTC. This sequence encodes CASSPLAGVGYNEQFF.

This rearrangement joins TRBV9 to TRBJ2-2; weak D call: TRBD1 (5 bases). V dropped 2 bases and J dropped 4 bases, with 15 bases sitting between them. The CDR3 length is 16 residues. From germline, CDR1 is SGDLS and CDR2 YYNGEE. CDR3 nucleotide sequence: TGTGCCAGCAGCGTCCTGGGGCAGCCGGTCACCGGGGAGCTGTTTTTT. Amino acid sequence: CASSVLGQPVTGELFF.

The V call is TRBV5-1, the J call TRBJ2-6, with D perhaps TRBD1 (5 bases). Trimming took off 0 bases at V and 3 bases at J, with 7 bases between the two ends. Germline CDR1 SGHRS, CDR2 YFSETQ. The CDR3 is 15 amino acids. CDR3 sequence: CASSLGTSGANVLTF. The CDR3 region has the DNA TGCGCCAGCAGCTTGGGGACAAGTGGGGCCAACGTCCTGACTTTC.

The chain is built from TRBV5-6 and TRBJ1-4; D remains ambiguous. Trimming took off 2 bases at V and 6 bases at J, with 14 bases between the two ends. The CDR3 loop spans 15 amino acids. The germline CDR1 and CDR2 sequences are SGHDT and YYEEEE. This chain's CDR3 is CASSLAGRLDEKLFF. CDR3 DNA: TGTGCCAGCAGCTTAGCTGGGAGACTCGATGAAAAACTGTTTTTT. Full variable domain (remainder filled in from reference TRBV5-6 and TRBJ1-4): DAGVTQSPTHLIKTRGQQVTLRCSPKSGHDTVSWYQQALGQGPQFIFQYYEEEERQRGNFPDRFSGHQFPNYSSELNVNALLLGDSALYLCASSLAGRLDEKLFFGSGTQLSVL.

The chain links TRBV28 to TRBJ2-7, with a possible D match to TRBD2 (5 bases). V lost 5 bases and J lost 2, with 13 bases in between. The CDR3 is 14 residues long. CDR1 and CDR2 from the germline V gene are MDHEN and SYDVKM. CDR3 sequence (DNA): TGTGCCAGCAGTCCCAACCGCGGGCCCTACGAGCAGTACTTC. It specifies CASSPNRGPYEQYF.

This sequence joins TRBV12-5 and TRBJ1-2; D perhaps matches TRBD1 (5 bases). CDR1 is LGHNT, CDR2 FRNRAP, per germline. V dropped 0 bases and J dropped 7 bases, with 12 bases sitting between them. The CDR3 extends over 14 amino acids. CDR3 sequence (DNA): TGTGCTAGTGGTTTGGTACAAGGGGATGGTGGCTACACCTTC. It codes for CASGLVQGDGGYTF.

This clone turned up a few times. The CDR3 nucleotides read TGTGCCAGCAGTTATTTGGCAGGCCCTAATGAAAAACTGTTTTTT. Residues: CASSYLAGPNEKLFF. This chain uses TRBV6-5 with TRBJ1-4; D remains ambiguous. This CDR3 is 15 amino acids long. The germline V and J ends were trimmed by 3 bases and 3 bases, with 11 bases remaining between them. In germline, CDR1 is MNHEY, CDR2 SVGAGI.